This TCR beta chain was documented in a study of cytomegalovirus exposure and HLA in healthy donors. As for this clone: The antigen remains undetermined.

Study-level points and caveats: Later analysis identified a missense DCLRE1C variant that was linked to TCR beta V- and J-gene trimming. By HLA locus, TCR association rates varied in a later analysis, with DRB1 showing the most and HLA-C the fewest. Accurate HLA-A and HLA-B prediction from TCR beta sequences was reported for most subjects.

The primer mix had 60 Vbeta and 13 Jbeta primers. Sequencing used immunoSEQ multiplex PCR; TCRdb keeps in-frame clones, though not all of them. The sample includes some 130,000 clones, roughly 74% of them seen just once. What was sequenced was PBMCs. The sequence derives from a woman aged 45-65 years in good health and CMV-seropositive.

This chain's CDR3 is CASRVKQGFGSPLHF. Here the CDR3 DNA reads TGTGCCAGTCGGGTGAAGCAGGGTTTTGGGTCACCCCTCCACTTT. The J gene is TRBJ1-6, the V gene TRBV19, with D possibly being TRBD1 (5 bases). Trimming removed 8 bases at V and 10 bases at J, with 21 bases between. The CDR3 contains 15 residues. Germline CDR1 reads LNHDA; CDR2 reads SQIVND (reference sequence).